This T cell receptor beta chain was identified during a study of early T cells in non-severe SARS-CoV-2 infection. For the study at large: Bulk RNA from unsorted whole blood was sequenced; chains were unpaired.

Unique molecular identifiers (one per individual cDNA molecule) were attached. TCRdb redid the calling of the 5' RACE reads with MiXCR, one entry per CDR3 protein. The profile shows tens of thousands of distinct CDR3 sequences, 5.8% of them singletons. At least ten counts were recorded for this clonotype. Germline CDR1 SEHNR, CDR2 FQNEAQ (reference sequence). Trimming removed 5 bases from V and 5 bases from J; junction bases left unmatched: 12. CDR3 length: 16 residues. Sequencing used whole blood. The chain carries TRBV7-9 and TRBJ2-4; 7 bases are a match to TRBD2. This receptor was obtained from an adult who was a healthcare worker with PCR-confirmed SARS-CoV-2 infection or an uninfected control (not recorded which). The CDR3 is CASSGFDGRLENIQYF. CDR3 DNA sequence: TGTGCCAGCAGCGGATTCGACGGGAGGTTGGAAAACATTCAGTACTTC.